Below, one T cell receptor (beta chain) is given with its context. The data were obtained in a study of blood T cell repertoires in COVID-19. About the study: PBMCs, B-cell-depleted T cells, or T cells provided the cDNA or gDNA that made up the material.

Authors' analysis steps: Amplifying reference gene primers gave estimates of nucleated cell counts. Method: immunoSEQ multiplex PCR; TCRdb's copy keeps in-frame clones and lacks some. The DNA was the basis for D and trimming; V, J and clone size are from that table. This sample yields about 500,000 clones, of which 89% are seen a single time; roughly 1% belongs to the top ten. Seattle patients were enrolled during active infection and followed longitudinally. The germline CDR1 and CDR2 sequences are MGHRA and YSYEKL. The CDR3 is made up of 15 amino acids. Trimming took 0 bases from V and 3 from J, leaving 12 bases between them.

The TCR was taken from a man aged 18-30 years with COVID-19, enrolled during active disease. This rearrangement joins TRBV4-1 to TRBJ2-7; D remains ambiguous. Source material: peripheral blood. The CDR3: CASSQDQRTLYEQYF. For the CDR3, the DNA is TGCGCCAGCAGCCAAGATCAGCGCACCCTCTACGAGCAGTACTTC.